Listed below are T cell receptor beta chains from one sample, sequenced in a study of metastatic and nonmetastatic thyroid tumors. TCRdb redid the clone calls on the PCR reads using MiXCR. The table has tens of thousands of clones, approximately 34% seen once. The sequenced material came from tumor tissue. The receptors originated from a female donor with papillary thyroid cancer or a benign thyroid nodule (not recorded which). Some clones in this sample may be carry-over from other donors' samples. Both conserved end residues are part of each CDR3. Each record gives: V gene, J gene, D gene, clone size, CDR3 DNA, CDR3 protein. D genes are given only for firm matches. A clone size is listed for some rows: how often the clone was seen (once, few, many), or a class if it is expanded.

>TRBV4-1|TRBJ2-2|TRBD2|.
TGCGCCAGCAGCCAAGAGGTCAGCGGGAGTGGCCGCGGGGAGCTGTTTTTT
CASSQEVSGSGRGELFF
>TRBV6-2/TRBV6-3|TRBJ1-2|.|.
TGTGCCAGCAGACCTCCTGGCTACTATGGCGACACCTTC
CASRPPGYYGDTF
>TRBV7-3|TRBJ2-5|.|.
TGTGCCAGCAGCGCCTCCCCGCTAGTGTCAGGGGTCCCAGAGACCCAGTACTTC
CASSASPLVSGVPETQYF
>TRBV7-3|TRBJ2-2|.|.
TGTGCCAGCAGCCTAACAACAGGAACCGGGGAGCTGTTTTTT
CASSLTTGTGELFF
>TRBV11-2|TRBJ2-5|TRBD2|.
TGTGCCAGCAGCCCACCAGGTCAACTAGCGGGGAGAGAGACCCAGTACTTC
CASSPPGQLAGRETQYF
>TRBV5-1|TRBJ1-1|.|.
TGCGCCAGCAGCTTGGGGACTGAAGCTTTCTTT
CASSLGTEAFF
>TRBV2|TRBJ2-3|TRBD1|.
TGTGCCAGCGAGGAAGGGACAGGGGTCGTTTTCGTGACAGATACGCAGTATTTT
CASEEGTGVVFVTDTQYF
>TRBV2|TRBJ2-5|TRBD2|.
TGTGCCAGCGCTACTCTTAGCGGGAGTTCCGAGACCCAGTACTTC
CASATLSGSSETQYF
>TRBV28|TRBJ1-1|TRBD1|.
TGTGCCAGCAACGCGACAGGGGACACTGAAGCTTTCTTT
CASNATGDTEAFF
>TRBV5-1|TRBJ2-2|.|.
TGCGCCAGCAGCTCTAACGAAGTCGGGGAGCTGTTTTTT
CASSSNEVGELFF
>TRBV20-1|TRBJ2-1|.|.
TGCAGTGTTTTTCTGGGGCGGGATTACAATGAGCAGTTCTTC
CSVFLGRDYNEQFF
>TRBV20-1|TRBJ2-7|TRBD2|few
TGCAGTGCTCCTATCACGGGACTAGCGACCTACGAGCAGTACTTC
CSAPITGLATYEQYF
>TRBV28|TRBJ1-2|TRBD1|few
TGTGCCAGCAGTTCCCCGGGACAGGGAACCGGCTACACCTTC
CASSSPGQGTGYTF
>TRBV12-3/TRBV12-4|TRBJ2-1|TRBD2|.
TGTGCCAGCAGGGAATCTCGCGGGAGGCCCTACAATGAGCAGTTCTTC
CASRESRGRPYNEQFF
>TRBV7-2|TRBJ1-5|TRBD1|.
TGTGCCAGCAGCTTAGCGACAGGGGGTCAGCCCCAGCATTTT
CASSLATGGQPQHF
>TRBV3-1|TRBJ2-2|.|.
TGTGCCAGCAGCCAGACGTGGGGGGATACCGGGGAGCTGTTTTTT
CASSQTWGDTGELFF
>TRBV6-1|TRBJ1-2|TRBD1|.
TGTGCCAGCGATCCCCAGGGGGCGCACGGCTACACCTTC
CASDPQGAHGYTF
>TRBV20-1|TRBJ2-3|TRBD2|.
TGCAGTGCAAAGGCCGGGACTAGCCGCCCCGATACGCAGTATTTT
CSAKAGTSRPDTQYF
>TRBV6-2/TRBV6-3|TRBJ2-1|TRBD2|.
TGTGCCAGCAGCTGGACTAGCGGGAGTTACAATGAGCAGTTCTTC
CASSWTSGSYNEQFF
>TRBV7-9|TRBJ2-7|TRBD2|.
TGTGCCAGCAGTTCTAGCGGGAGGATCTACGAGCAGTACTTC
CASSSSGRIYEQYF
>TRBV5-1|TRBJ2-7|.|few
TGCGCCAGCAGCAGTGGGACATTGTCCTACGAGCAGTACTTC
CASSSGTLSYEQYF
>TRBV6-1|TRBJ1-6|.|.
TGTGCCAGCAGTGAAGGCCTGGCTGGGTCACCCCTCCACTTT
CASSEGLAGSPLHF
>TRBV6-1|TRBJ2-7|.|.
TGTGCCAGCAGTGAATGGAATACCGGGTACGAGCAGTACTTC
CASSEWNTGYEQYF
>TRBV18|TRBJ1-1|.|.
TGTGCCAGCTCACCACAAACCGTACGGGGAGGGGACACTGAAGCTTTCTTT
CASSPQTVRGGDTEAFF
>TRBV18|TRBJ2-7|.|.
TGTGCCAGCTCTACGTCCGGGATAACCTACGAGCAGTACTTC
CASSTSGITYEQYF
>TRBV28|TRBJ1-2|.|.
TGTGCCAGCAGACTAGGACGGACTAACTATGGCTACACCTTC
CASRLGRTNYGYTF
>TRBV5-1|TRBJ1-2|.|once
TGCGCCAGCAGCTTGGGGGGCAGTGTTGGGTTATCTTATGGCTACACCTTC
CASSLGGSVGLSYGYTF
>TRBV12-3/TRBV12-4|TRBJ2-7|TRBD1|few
TGTGCCAGCAGTGGGACAGCCTTCTACGAGCAGTACTTC
CASSGTAFYEQYF
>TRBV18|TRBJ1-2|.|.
TGTGCCAGCTCACCCGGGCCTGGAGGCAACTATGGCTACACCTTC
CASSPGPGGNYGYTF
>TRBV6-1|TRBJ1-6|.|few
TGTGCCAGCAGTGAAGTGTACGGGAGCTCCTATAATTCACCCCTCCACTTT
CASSEVYGSSYNSPLHF
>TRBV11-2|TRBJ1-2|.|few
TGTGCCAGCAGCTTAGGGACAGCTGATTACTATGGCTACACCTTC
CASSLGTADYYGYTF
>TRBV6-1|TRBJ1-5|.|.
TGTGCCAGCAGTGAAATGAATAGCAATCAGCCCCAGCATTTT
CASSEMNSNQPQHF
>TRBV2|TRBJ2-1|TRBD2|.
TGTGCCAGCTTTACGTCGTGGCTAGCGGGACCTGAGCAGTTCTTC
CASFTSWLAGPEQFF
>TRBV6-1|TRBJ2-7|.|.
TGTGCCAGCAAGGATTCAGGTAACGAGCAGTACTTC
CASKDSGNEQYF
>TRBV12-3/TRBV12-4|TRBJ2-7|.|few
TGTGCCAGCGGGGCCGCTAATACGTACGAGCAGTACTTC
CASGAANTYEQYF
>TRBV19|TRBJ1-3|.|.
TGTGCCAGTAGTATTGGGGGCCCGAGCTCTGGAAACACCATATATTTT
CASSIGGPSSGNTIYF
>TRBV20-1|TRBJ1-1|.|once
TGCAGTGCGTCCGGGCTCGAGGGCCCTGAAGCTTTCTTT
CSASGLEGPEAFF